One T cell receptor (beta chain) is described in this entry. The target antigen is unknown. Per germline, CDR1 SQVTM and CDR2 ANQGSEA. Trimming at V came to 2 bases and at J to 0 bases, leaving 9 bases not matched to a gene. This CDR3 contains 17 residues. These data belong to a study of T cells in Graves' hyperthyroidism and ophthalmopathy. Study context: Before any treatment, at initial diagnosis, peripheral blood was collected.

Uncontrolled infection, other autoimmune disease, pregnancy or lactation excluded patients. Notes on the study in general: Blood also carried most thyroid clonotypes expanded above 0.001.

Researchers took RNA transcripts and amplified the TCR beta CDR3 regions from them. The primer set for the first-round RT-PCR of the TCR CDR3 was HTBI. TCRdb used MiXCR to reprocess the multiplex PCR reads, holding one entry per CDR3 protein. Seen here are approximately 870,000 distinct CDR3 sequences, more than 30% observed once, and the top ten hold 7% to 10%. The sequence derives from a man aged 18 to 30 with Graves' hyperthyroidism. The sample was blood. The chain carries TRBV29-1 and TRBJ1-2; TRBD1 agrees at 10 bases. In nucleotides, the CDR3 is TGCAGCGTTGAACACACGGGACAGGGGACCTCTAACTATGGCTACACCTTC. It specifies CSVEHTGQGTSNYGYTF.